The present TCR beta chain was sequenced within a study of cytomegalovirus exposure and HLA in healthy donors. The study, taken as a whole, reports: The authors later linked a missense DCLRE1C variant to TCR beta V- and J-gene trimming.

The PCR used 60 Vbeta and 13 Jbeta primers. Profiled with immunoSEQ multiplex PCR; TCRdb holds only in-frame clones, not every one. The data hold roughly 80,000 clones, with around 70% observed a single time. A note on this clone: Its antigen is not identified.

V was clipped by 5 bases and J by 5 bases; unmatched bases: 9. The CDR3 has 14 amino acids. Germline V gives CDR1 MDHEN, CDR2 SYDVKM. The sequence came from a middle-aged woman in good health and CMV-seropositive. Source material: PBMCs. The chain couples TRBV28 to TRBJ2-7; TRBD1 matches 7 bases. For the CDR3, the DNA is TGTGCCAGCAGTCCGATAGACAGGGAGAACGAGCAGTACTTC. Encoded protein: CASSPIDRENEQYF.